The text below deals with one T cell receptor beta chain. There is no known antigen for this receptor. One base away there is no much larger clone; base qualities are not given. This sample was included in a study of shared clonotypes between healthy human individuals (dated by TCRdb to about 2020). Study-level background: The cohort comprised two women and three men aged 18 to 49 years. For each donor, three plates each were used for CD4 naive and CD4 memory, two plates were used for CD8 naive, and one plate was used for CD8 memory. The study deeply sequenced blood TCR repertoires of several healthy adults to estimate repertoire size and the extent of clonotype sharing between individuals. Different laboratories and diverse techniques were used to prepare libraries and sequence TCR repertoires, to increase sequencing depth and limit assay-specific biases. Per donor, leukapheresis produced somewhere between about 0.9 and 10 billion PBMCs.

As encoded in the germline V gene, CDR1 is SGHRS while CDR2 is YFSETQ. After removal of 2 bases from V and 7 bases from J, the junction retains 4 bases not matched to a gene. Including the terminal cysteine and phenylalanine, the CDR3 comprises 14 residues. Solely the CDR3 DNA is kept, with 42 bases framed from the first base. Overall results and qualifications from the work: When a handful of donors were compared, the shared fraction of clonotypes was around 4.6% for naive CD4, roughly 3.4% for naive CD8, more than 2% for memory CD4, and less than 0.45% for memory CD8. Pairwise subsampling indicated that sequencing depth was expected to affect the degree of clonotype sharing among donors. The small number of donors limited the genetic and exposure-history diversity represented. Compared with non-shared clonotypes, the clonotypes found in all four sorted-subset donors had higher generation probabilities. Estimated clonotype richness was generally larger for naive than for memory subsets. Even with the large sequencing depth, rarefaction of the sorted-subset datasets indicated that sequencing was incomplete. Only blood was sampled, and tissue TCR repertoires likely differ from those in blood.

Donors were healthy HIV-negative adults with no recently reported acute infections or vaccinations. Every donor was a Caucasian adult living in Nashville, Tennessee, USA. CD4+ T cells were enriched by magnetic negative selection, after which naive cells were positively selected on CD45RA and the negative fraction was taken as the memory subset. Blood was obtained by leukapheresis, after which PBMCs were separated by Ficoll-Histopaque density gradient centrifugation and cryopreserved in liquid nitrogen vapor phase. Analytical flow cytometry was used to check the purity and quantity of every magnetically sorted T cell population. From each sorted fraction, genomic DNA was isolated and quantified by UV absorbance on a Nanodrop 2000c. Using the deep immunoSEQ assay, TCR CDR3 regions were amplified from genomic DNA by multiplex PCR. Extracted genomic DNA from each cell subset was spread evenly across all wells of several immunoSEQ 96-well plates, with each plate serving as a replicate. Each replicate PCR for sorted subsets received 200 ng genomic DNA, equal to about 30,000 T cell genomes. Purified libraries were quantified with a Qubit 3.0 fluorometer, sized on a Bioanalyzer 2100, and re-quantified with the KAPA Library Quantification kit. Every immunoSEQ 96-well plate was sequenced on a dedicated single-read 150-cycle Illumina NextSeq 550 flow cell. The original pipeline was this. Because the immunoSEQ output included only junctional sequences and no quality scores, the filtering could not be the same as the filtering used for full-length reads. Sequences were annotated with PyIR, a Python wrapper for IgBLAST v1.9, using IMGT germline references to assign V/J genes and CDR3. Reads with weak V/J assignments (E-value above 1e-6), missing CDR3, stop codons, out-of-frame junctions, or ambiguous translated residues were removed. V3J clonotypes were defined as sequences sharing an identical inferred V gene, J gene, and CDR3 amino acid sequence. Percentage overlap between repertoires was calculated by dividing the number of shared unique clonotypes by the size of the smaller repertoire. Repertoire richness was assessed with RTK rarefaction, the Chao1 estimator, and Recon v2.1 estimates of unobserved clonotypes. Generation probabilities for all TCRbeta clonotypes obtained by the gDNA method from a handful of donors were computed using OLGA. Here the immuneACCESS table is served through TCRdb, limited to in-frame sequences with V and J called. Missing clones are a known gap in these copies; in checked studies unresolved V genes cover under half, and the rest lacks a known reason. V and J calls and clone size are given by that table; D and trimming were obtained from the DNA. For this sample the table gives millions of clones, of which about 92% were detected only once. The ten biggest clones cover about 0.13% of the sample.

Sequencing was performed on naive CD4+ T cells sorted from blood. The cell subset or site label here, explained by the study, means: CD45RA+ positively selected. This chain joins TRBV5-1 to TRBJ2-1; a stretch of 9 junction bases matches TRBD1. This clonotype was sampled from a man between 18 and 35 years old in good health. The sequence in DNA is TGCGCCAGCAGCTTACAGGGGGCGCAGAATGAGCAGTTCTTC. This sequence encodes CASSLQGAQNEQFF.